This passage covers 23 T cell receptor beta chains from one sample sequenced in a study of T-cell memory formation after mild COVID-19. TCRdb processed the 5' RACE reads anew with MiXCR; each CDR3 protein has one entry. The sample lists some 300,000 distinct CDR3 sequences, approximately 22% occurring once. The sequenced sample was PBMCs or a T cell subset sorted from them (not recorded which). The receptors derive from a man aged 18 to 29 who had mild COVID-19 (a few samples of this study predate the infection). Cell type and time point are not known.

This clonotype was recorded many times. V usage is TRBV12-3 or TRBV12-4 and J usage is TRBJ1-2, with TRBD1 as a possible D gene (6 bases). The CDR3 loop spans 12 amino acids. V lost 4 bases, J lost 5 bases, and 8 bases lay in between. CDR3 DNA: TGTGCCAGCAGTTCGCAGGGGTATGGCTACACCTTC. Protein sequence: CASSSQGYGYTF.

This clonotype showed up just a few times. The J gene is TRBJ1-1, the V gene TRBV6-2 or TRBV6-3; D remains ambiguous. Trimming cost V 6 bases and J 11 bases, with 13 bases left between them. The CDR3 loop spans 11 amino acids. Germline lookup yields CDR1 MNHEY and CDR2 SVGEGT. CDR3 residues: CASREPPGAFF. The CDR3 DNA sequence: TGTGCCAGCAGGGAACCGCCTGGGGCTTTCTTT.

This chain joins TRBV7-6 and TRBJ2-3; TRBD2 is a possible D gene (5 bases). V lost 1 base, J lost 6 bases, and 11 bases lay in between. Per the germline V gene, CDR1 is SGHVS and CDR2 is FNYEAQ. The CDR3 is made up of 14 amino acids. CDR3 residues: CASSLGAGKDTQYF. DNA of the CDR3: TGTGCCAGCAGCTTAGGGGCGGGTAAGGATACGCAGTATTTT.

The J gene is TRBJ1-2, the V gene TRBV11-2; no definite D call. CDR1 SGHAT and CDR2 FQNNGV come from the germline V gene. The CDR3 consists of 14 residues. The V end lost 2 bases, the J end lost 8 bases, and 15 bases lay between the germline ends. The CDR3 loop reads CASSLSAAALGYTF. CDR3 DNA: TGTGCCAGCAGCTTAAGTGCGGCGGCTTTGGGCTACACCTTC.

The chain joins TRBV7-7 to TRBJ2-5; possible D gene TRBD2, 5 bases. Germline values: CDR1 SSHAT, CDR2 FNYEAQ (reference sequence). The CDR3 has 15 amino acids. The germline V and J ends were trimmed by 2 bases and 0 bases, with 10 bases remaining between them. CDR3 sequence reads: CASSLSSRYQETQYF. In DNA, the CDR3 is TGTGCCAGCAGCTTATCTAGCCGGTACCAAGAGACCCAGTACTTC.

This clonotype was picked up many times. The V call is TRBV9, the J call TRBJ1-2; D uncertain. Per germline, CDR1 SGDLS and CDR2 YYNGEE. The length of the CDR3 is 16 residues. Trimming left V 7 bases short and J 3 bases short, with 22 bases between. The CDR3 spells CASSLGGWRFDYGYTF. The CDR3 coding sequence is TGTGCCAGCTCCCTGGGAGGGTGGAGATTCGACTATGGCTACACCTTC.

This clonotype was observed a few times. The chain combines TRBV5-1 with TRBJ2-5, with D perhaps being TRBD1 or TRBD2 (5 bases each). The germline V gene encodes CDR1 SGHRS and CDR2 YFSETQ. CDR3 length equals 14 residues. The V gene lost 3 bases and the J gene lost 5 bases, with 14 bases spanning the gap. CDR3 DNA sequence: TGCGCCAGCAGCTCGAGGGGCGTATTCGAGACCCAGTACTTC. It specifies CASSSRGVFETQYF.

The chain has TRBV4-3 and TRBJ1-2, with TRBD1 identical over 9 bases. After removal of 1 base from V and 4 bases from J, the junction contained 4 bases not matched to a gene. CDR1 LGHNA and CDR2 YSLEER come from the germline V gene. The CDR3 runs 15 residues. CDR3 region: CASSQVGTGFYGYTF. DNA of the CDR3: TGCGCCAGCAGCCAAGTGGGGACAGGGTTCTATGGCTACACCTTC.

The rearrangement uses TRBV7-2 and TRBJ1-2; 9 nucleotides agree with TRBD1. The germline gives CDR1 SGHTA, CDR2 FQGNSA. With V trimmed by 3 bases and J by 2 bases, 1 base remained unmatched. This CDR3 has 14 residues. The DNA of the CDR3 is TGTGCCAGCAGCTTCACAGGGGGCAACTATGGCTACACCTTC. It is translated as CASSFTGGNYGYTF.

This clonotype was seen more than once but under ten times. The chain employs TRBV6-2 or TRBV6-3 and TRBJ2-5; D may be TRBD1 or TRBD2 (6 bases each). The CDR3 sequence is 14 residues long. Germline values: CDR1 MNHEY, CDR2 SVGEGT. V dropped 3 bases and J dropped 5 bases, with 13 bases sitting between them. The CDR3 DNA follows: TGTGCCAGCAGTTATGAGGGGGGCACTGAGACCCAGTACTTC. This translates into CASSYEGGTETQYF.

This rearrangement joins TRBV15 to TRBJ1-5; 10 positions agree with TRBD1. V lost 5 bases, J lost 7 bases, and 8 bases stayed unmatched. Germline V gives CDR1 LNHNV, CDR2 YYDKDF (reference sequence). The CDR3 has 15 amino acids. CDR3 residues: CATSRDRGHGQPQHF. CDR3 in DNA: TGTGCCACCAGCCGCGACAGGGGGCACGGACAGCCCCAGCATTTT.

This sequence joins TRBV5-1 and TRBJ1-1, with TRBD1 matching 7 bases. J lost 3 bases, V lost 8 bases, and 7 bases had no gene match. This CDR3 region has 13 residues. Per the germline V gene, CDR1 is SGHRS and CDR2 is YFSETQ. For the CDR3, the DNA is TGCGCCAGTAGCAGGGGGGGCTACACTGAAGCTTTCTTT. Protein: CASSRGGYTEAFF.

At least ten counts were recorded for this clonotype. The chain combines TRBV5-1 with TRBJ2-1, with unresolved D. V lost 2 bases and J lost 8, with 5 bases in between. This CDR3 contains 11 residues. Germline V gene lookup returns CDR1 SGHRS and CDR2 YFSETQ. The CDR3 region has the DNA TGCGCCAGCAGCTTTTTAGATGAGCAGTTCTTC. It translates to CASSFLDEQFF.

This clonotype was detected a few times. The chain joins TRBV9 to TRBJ2-2; 10 nucleotides agree with TRBD1. The germline gives CDR1 SGDLS, CDR2 YYNGEE. V gave up 7 bases and J gave up 5 bases; unmatched junction bases: 8. The CDR3 consists of 15 residues. This chain's CDR3 is CASGKTGGWTGELFF. The CDR3 coding sequence is TGTGCCAGCGGGAAGACAGGGGGCTGGACCGGGGAGCTGTTTTTT. Combining the CDR3 with reference TRBV9 and TRBJ2-2 gives the whole variable domain DSGVTQTPKHLITATGQRVTLRCSPRSGDLSVYWYQQSLDQGLQFLIQYYNGEERAKGNILERFSAQQFPDLHSELNLSSLELGDSALYFCASGKTGGWTGELFFGEGSRLTVL.

This chain uses TRBV11-2 with TRBJ2-1; TRBD2 agrees at 13 bases. Germline lookup yields CDR1 SGHAT and CDR2 FQNNGV. The CDR3 totals 15 residues. Trimming removed 4 bases from V and 8 bases from J; junction bases left unmatched: 5. CDR3 region: CASSSGLAGVDEQFF. The CDR3 nucleotides read TGTGCCAGCAGCTCCGGACTAGCGGGGGTCGATGAGCAGTTCTTC. The full variable domain, completed using reference TRBV11-2 and TRBJ2-1, is EAGVAQSPRYKIIEKRQSVAFWCNPISGHATLYWYQQILGQGPKLLIQFQNNGVVDDSQLPKDRFSAERLKGVDSTLKIQPAKLEDSAVYLCASSSGLAGVDEQFFGPGTRLTVL.

The chain is built from TRBV7-9 and TRBJ1-1; TRBD1 aligns across 10 bases. CDR1 is SEHNR, CDR2 FQNEAQ, per germline (reference sequence). The CDR3 has 16 amino acids. J lost 3 bases, V lost 4 bases, and 8 bases had no gene match. The CDR3 DNA is TGTGCCAGCAGCTGGATGAGGACAGGGGGGGACACTGAAGCTTTCTTT. Amino acids: CASSWMRTGGDTEAFF.

The V call is TRBV4-1, the J call TRBJ1-4, with D possibly TRBD1 on 6 matching bases. This CDR3 region has 15 residues. V lost 0 bases and J 6 bases, leaving 11 bases between the germline ends. Germline assignment: CDR1 MGHRA and CDR2 YSYEKL. The CDR3 spells CASSQETGWDEKLFF. The CDR3 DNA is TGCGCCAGCAGCCAAGAAACAGGGTGGGATGAAAAACTGTTTTTT.

The chain has TRBV6-2 or TRBV6-3 and TRBJ2-2; D unresolved. Germline-derived CDR1 and CDR2 are MNHEY and SVGEGT. The CDR3 sequence is 13 residues long. The V end was cut by 4 bases, the J end by 0 bases, with 3 bases between. The CDR3 DNA reads TGTGCCAGCAGTTGTGCGAACACCGGGGAGCTGTTTTTT. Its protein is CASSCANTGELFF.

Written as DNA, the CDR3 is TGTGCCAGCAGCCCGCAGACAGGGAGTCAAGGGGAGCTGTTTTTT. Translation: CASSPQTGSQGELFF. This chain links TRBV7-9 with TRBJ2-2, with 7 bases aligning to TRBD1. The CDR3 contains 15 residues. Losses at the gene ends were 5 bases for V and 8 bases for J; bases not matched to a gene: 11. Germline CDR1 is SEHNR and CDR2 is FQNEAQ (reference sequence).

The chain has TRBV11-2 and TRBJ2-1, with TRBD2 as a possible D gene (5 bases). The CDR3 covers 16 residues. V was trimmed by 3 bases and J by 4 bases, leaving 16 bases between them. CDR1 and CDR2 (germline): SGHAT, FQNNGV. In nucleotides, the CDR3 is TGTGCCAGCAGCTTGGGTCCGGACTCAATATACAATGAGCAGTTCTTC. Amino acids: CASSLGPDSIYNEQFF. Together with reference TRBV11-2 and TRBJ2-1, the CDR3 gives the full variable domain: EAGVAQSPRYKIIEKRQSVAFWCNPISGHATLYWYQQILGQGPKLLIQFQNNGVVDDSQLPKDRFSAERLKGVDSTLKIQPAKLEDSAVYLCASSLGPDSIYNEQFFGPGTRLTVL.

Only a few counts were recorded for this clonotype. The V gene is TRBV6-2 or TRBV6-3, the J gene TRBJ1-5; possible D gene TRBD1, 5 bases. CDR1 is MNHEY and CDR2 is SVGEGT in the germline V gene. V was pared by 5 bases and J by 5 bases, with 16 bases between. This CDR3 has 15 amino acids. The CDR3 DNA sequence: TGTGCCAGCAGTGCGGGGACCGCAGGTTATCAGCCCCAGCATTTT. Its translation: CASSAGTAGYQPQHF.

This clonotype was observed a few times. The rearrangement joins TRBV20-1 to TRBJ1-2, with D hard to call. The V and J ends lost 5 bases and 1 base respectively, with 11 bases between them. The CDR3 is made up of 13 amino acids. CDR1 and CDR2 (germline): DFQATT, SNEGSKA (reference sequence). The CDR3 DNA reads as TGCAGTGCTCACCTCCCAGTTAACTATGGCTACACCTTC. It yields the protein CSAHLPVNYGYTF.

There are many counts of this clonotype. The J gene is TRBJ2-1, the V gene TRBV29-1; D may be TRBD1 or TRBD2 (5 bases each). V shed 3 bases and J shed 6 bases, with 9 bases lying between them. The germline CDR1 and CDR2 sequences are SQVTM and ANQGSEA. The CDR3 totals 12 residues. Here the CDR3 DNA reads TGCAGCGTTGATGGGGGTTTCAATGAGCAGTTCTTC. This encodes CSVDGGFNEQFF.